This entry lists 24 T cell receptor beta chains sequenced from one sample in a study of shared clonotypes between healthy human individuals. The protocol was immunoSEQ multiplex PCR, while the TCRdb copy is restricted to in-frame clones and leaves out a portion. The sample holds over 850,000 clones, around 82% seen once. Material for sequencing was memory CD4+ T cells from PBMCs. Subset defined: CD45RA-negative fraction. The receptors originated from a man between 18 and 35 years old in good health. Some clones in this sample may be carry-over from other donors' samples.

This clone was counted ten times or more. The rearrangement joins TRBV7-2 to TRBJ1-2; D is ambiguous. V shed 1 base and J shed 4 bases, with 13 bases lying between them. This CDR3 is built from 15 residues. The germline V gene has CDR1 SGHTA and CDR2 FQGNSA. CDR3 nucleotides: TGTGCCAGCAGCTTAGATTGGGCAGCAACCTATGGCTACACCTTC. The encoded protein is CASSLDWAATYGYTF.

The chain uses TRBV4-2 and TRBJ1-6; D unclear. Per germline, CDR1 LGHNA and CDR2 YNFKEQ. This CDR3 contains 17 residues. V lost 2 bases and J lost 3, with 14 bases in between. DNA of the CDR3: TGTGCCAGCAGCCAATCCGGGCCCCGAAGCTATAATTCACCCCTCCACTTT. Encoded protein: CASSQSGPRSYNSPLHF.

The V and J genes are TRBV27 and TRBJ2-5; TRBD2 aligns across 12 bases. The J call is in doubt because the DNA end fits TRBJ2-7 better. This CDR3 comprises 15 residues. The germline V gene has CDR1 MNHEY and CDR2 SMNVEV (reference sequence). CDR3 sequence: CASSRGLAGNYEQYF. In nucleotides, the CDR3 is TGTGCCAGCAGTCGCGGACTAGCGGGGAACTACGAGCAGTACTTC.

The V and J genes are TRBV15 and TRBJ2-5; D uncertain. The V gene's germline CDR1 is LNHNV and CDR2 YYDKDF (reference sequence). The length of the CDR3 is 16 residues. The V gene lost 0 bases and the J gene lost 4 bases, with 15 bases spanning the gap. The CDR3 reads CATSRDVERPTETQYF. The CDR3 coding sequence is TGTGCCACCAGCAGAGATGTAGAAAGGCCTACAGAGACCCAGTACTTC.

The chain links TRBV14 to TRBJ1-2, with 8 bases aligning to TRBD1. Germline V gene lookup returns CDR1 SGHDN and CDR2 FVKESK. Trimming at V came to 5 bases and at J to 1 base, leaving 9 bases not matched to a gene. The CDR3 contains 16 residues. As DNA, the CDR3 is TGTGCCAGCAGCGCTAGGACAGGGTGGAGTAACTATGGCTACACCTTC. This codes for CASSARTGWSNYGYTF.

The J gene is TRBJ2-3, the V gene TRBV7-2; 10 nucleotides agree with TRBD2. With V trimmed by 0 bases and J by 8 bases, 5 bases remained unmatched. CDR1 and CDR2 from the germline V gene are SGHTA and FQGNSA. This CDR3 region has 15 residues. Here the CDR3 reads CASSLALAGVVTQYF. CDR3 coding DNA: TGTGCCAGCAGCTTAGCGCTAGCGGGAGTGGTTACGCAGTATTTT.

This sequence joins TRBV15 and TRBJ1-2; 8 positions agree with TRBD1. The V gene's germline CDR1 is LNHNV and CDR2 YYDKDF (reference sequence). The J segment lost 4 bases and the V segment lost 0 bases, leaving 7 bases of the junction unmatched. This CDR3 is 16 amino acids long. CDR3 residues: CATSRDLVGQGYGYTF. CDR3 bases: TGTGCCACCAGCAGAGATCTTGTTGGACAGGGCTATGGCTACACCTTC.

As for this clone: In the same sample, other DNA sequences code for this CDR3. CDR3 DNA sequence: TGTGCCAGCAGTGCAATCCGGGACAGCGAGTATGGCTACACCTTC. Translating it yields CASSAIRDSEYGYTF. The rearrangement joins TRBV2 to TRBJ1-2, with 7 bases that match TRBD1. This CDR3 spans 15 amino acids. Germline values: CDR1 SNHLY, CDR2 FYNNEI. With 4 bases clipped from V and 5 bases from J, the junction kept 10 bases outside the gene matches.

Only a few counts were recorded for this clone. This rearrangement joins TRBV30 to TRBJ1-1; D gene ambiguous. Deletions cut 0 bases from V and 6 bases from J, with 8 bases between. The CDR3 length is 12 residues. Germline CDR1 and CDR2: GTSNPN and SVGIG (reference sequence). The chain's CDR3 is CAWSVLGSEAFF. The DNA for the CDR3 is TGTGCCTGGAGTGTATTGGGATCTGAAGCTTTCTTT.

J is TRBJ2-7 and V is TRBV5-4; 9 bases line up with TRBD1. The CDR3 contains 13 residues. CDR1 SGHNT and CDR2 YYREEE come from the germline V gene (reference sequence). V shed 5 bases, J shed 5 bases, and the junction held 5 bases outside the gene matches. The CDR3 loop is CASSPDRGNEQYF. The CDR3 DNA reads TGTGCCAGCAGTCCGGACAGGGGAAACGAGCAGTACTTC.

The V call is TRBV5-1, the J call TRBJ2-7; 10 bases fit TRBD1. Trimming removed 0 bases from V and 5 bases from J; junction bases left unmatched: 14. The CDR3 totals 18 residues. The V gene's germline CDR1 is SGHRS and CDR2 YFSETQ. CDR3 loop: CASSLEIPGQGVKDEQYF. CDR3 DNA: TGCGCCAGCAGCTTGGAGATCCCCGGACAGGGGGTGAAGGACGAGCAGTACTTC.

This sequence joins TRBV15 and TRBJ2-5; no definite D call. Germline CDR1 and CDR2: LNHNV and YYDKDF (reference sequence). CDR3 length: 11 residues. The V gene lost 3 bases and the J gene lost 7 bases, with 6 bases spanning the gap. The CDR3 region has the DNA TGTGCCACCAGCAGCGAGTGGACCCAGTACTTC. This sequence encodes CATSSEWTQYF. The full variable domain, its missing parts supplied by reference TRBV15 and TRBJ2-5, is DAMVIQNPRYQVTQFGKPVTLSCSQTLNHNVMYWYQQKSSQAPKLLFHYYDKDFNNEADTPDNFQSRRPNTSFCFLDIRSPGLGDTAMYLCATSSEWTQYFGPGTRLLVL.

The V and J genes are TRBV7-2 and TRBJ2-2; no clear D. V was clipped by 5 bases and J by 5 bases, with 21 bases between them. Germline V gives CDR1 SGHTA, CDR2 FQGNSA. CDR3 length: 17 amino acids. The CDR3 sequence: CASSPNGLGQWTGELFF. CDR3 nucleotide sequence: TGTGCCAGCAGCCCCAACGGTCTCGGTCAGTGGACCGGGGAGCTGTTTTTT.

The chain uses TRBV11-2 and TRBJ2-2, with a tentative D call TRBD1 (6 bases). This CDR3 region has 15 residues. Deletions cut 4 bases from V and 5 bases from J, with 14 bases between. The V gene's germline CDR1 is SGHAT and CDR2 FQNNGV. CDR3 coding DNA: TGTGCCAGCAGCTCCACAGGGTCCAGAACCGGGGAGCTGTTTTTT. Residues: CASSSTGSRTGELFF. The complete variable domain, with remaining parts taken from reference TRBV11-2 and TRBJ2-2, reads EAGVAQSPRYKIIEKRQSVAFWCNPISGHATLYWYQQILGQGPKLLIQFQNNGVVDDSQLPKDRFSAERLKGVDSTLKIQPAKLEDSAVYLCASSSTGSRTGELFFGEGSRLTVL.

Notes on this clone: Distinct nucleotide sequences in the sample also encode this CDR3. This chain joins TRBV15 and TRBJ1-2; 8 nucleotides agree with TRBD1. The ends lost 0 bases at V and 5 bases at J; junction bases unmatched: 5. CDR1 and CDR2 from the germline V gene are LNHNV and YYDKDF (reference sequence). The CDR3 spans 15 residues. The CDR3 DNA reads TGTGCCACCAGCAGAGACAGGGGGCGCGGGTATGGCTACACCTTC. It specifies CATSRDRGRGYGYTF. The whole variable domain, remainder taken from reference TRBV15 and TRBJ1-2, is DAMVIQNPRYQVTQFGKPVTLSCSQTLNHNVMYWYQQKSSQAPKLLFHYYDKDFNNEADTPDNFQSRRPNTSFCFLDIRSPGLGDTAMYLCATSRDRGRGYGYTFGSGTRLTVV.

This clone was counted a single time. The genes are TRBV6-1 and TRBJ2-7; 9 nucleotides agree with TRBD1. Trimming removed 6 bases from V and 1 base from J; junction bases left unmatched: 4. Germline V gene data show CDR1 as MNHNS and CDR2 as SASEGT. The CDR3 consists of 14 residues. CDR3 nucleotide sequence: TGTGCCAGCAGAGAACAGGGGGCGTCCTACGAGCAGTACTTC. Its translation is CASREQGASYEQYF.

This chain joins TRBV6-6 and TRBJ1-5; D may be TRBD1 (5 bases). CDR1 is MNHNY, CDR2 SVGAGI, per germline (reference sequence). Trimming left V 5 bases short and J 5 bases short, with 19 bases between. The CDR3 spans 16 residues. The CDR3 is CASSAAGTWGDQPQHF. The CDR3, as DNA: TGTGCCAGCAGTGCGGCCGGGACGTGGGGCGATCAGCCCCAGCATTTT.

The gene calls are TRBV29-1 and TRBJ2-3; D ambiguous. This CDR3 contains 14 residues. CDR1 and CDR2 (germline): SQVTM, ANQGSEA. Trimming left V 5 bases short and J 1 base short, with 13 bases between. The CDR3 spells CSVSPIRGTDTQYF. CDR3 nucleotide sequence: TGCAGCGTTTCTCCGATCCGTGGCACAGATACGCAGTATTTT.

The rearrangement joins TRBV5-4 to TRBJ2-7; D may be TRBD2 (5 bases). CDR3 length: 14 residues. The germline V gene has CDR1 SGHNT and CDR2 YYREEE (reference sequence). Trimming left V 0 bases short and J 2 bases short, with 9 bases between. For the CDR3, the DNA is TGTGCCAGCAGCTTGGTTGCGGGCCCCTACGAGCAGTACTTC. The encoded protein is CASSLVAGPYEQYF.

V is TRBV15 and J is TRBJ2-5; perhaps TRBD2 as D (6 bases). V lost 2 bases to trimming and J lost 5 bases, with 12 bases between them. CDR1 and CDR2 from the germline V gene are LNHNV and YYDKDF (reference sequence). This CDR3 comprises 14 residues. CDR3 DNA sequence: TGTGCCACCAGCAGACCCGGGAGCGTCGAGACCCAGTACTTC. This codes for CATSRPGSVETQYF. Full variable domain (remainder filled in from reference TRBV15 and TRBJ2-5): DAMVIQNPRYQVTQFGKPVTLSCSQTLNHNVMYWYQQKSSQAPKLLFHYYDKDFNNEADTPDNFQSRRPNTSFCFLDIRSPGLGDTAMYLCATSRPGSVETQYFGPGTRLLVL.

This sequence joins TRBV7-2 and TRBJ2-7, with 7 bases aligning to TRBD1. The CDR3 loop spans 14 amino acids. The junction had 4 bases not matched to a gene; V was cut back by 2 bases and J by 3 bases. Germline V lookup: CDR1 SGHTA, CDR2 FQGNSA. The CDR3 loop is CASSLTRDSYEQYF. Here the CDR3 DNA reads TGTGCCAGCAGCTTAACCCGGGACAGCTACGAGCAGTACTTC. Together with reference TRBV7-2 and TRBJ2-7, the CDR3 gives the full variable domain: GAGVSQSPSNKVTEKGKDVELRCDPISGHTALYWYRQSLGQGLEFLIYFQGNSAPDKSGLPSDRFSAERTGGSVSTLTIQRTQQEDSAVYLCASSLTRDSYEQYFGPGTRLTVT.

CDR3 in DNA: TGTGCCTGGAGCCTTATTCGTCGGAGGAACACCGGGGAGCTGTTTTTT. Protein product: CAWSLIRRRNTGELFF. The V gene is TRBV30, the J gene TRBJ2-2, with unresolved D. The CDR3 length is 16 residues. Germline V gene data show CDR1 as GTSNPN and CDR2 as SVGIG (reference sequence). V shed 3 bases and J shed 1 base, with 15 bases lying between them. The full variable domain, completed using reference TRBV30 and TRBJ2-2, is SQTIHQWPATLVQPVGSPLSLECTVEGTSNPNLYWYRQAAGRGLQLLFYSVGIGQISSEVPQNLSASRPQDRQFILSSKKLLLSDSGFYLCAWSLIRRRNTGELFFGEGSRLTVL.

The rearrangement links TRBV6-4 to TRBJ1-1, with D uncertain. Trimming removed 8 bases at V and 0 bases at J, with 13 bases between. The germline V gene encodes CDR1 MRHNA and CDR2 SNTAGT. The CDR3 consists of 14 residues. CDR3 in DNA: TGTGCCAGCTCTCGAGACATCTTGAACACTGAAGCTTTCTTT. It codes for CASSRDILNTEAFF.

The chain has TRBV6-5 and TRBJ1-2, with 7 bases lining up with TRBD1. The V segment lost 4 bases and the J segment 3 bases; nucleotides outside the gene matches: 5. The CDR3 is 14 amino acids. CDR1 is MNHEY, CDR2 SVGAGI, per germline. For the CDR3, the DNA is TGTGCCAGCAGTTCGAGAGGGGGCGACTATGGCTACACCTTC. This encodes CASSSRGGDYGYTF.